Listed here is a single TCR beta chain. Antigen: not known. Expressed TCRB transcripts were sequenced because the entire RNA isolate underwent reverse transcription. Clones were read by immunoSEQ multiplex PCR, and TCRdb kept only the in-frame ones, dropping some. The sample has some 15,000 clones; just over 70% are singletons. The record originates from a study of beta chain features in type 1 diabetes. Study-wide points: Within each of all four CD4+ subsets, Type 1 diabetes patients had TCRB CDR3s that were moderately but significantly shorter. The similarity of naive, central memory and Treg TCRB repertoires appeared greater among patients than among healthy donors.

The CDR3 spans 17 residues. Germline CDR1 is SGHDN and CDR2 is FVKESK. Losses at the gene ends were 0 bases for V and 4 bases for J; bases not matched to a gene: 10. The origin of this receptor is a man aged 25-40 years with type 1 diabetes. The sequencing sample was made of stem cell memory CD4+ T cells from blood. The chain couples TRBV14 to TRBJ1-2, with TRBD1 identical over 8 bases. The DNA of the CDR3 is TGTGCCAGCAGCCAAGAGTCTTGGCCAGGGGGCTCCTATGGCTACACCTTC. It encodes CASSQESWPGGSYGYTF.